This TCR beta chain stems from a study of regulatory T cells in long-lasting Graves disease. Described time point: persistent/refractory GD, antithyroid drugs over 5 years with positive TRAb. PBMC-extracted RNA yielded the TCR library. V shed 3 bases, J shed 6 bases, and the junction held 7 bases outside the gene matches. CDR3 length: 15 amino acids. Germline V CDR1 and CDR2: SGDLS, YYNGEE. TCR beta libraries were built with iRepertoire HTBI primers and Arm-PCR of CDR3 regions. TCRdb re-called the multiplex PCR reads through MiXCR, storing one row per CDR3 protein. The table lists about 460,000 distinct CDR3 sequences, 20% to 25% of them singletons.

Sequences were derived from peripheral blood mononuclear cells (PBMCs), sampled when the disease was refractory, from a patient treated with antithyroid drugs. The sequence was collected from a female donor with Graves disease. The chain links TRBV9 to TRBJ2-7; the match to TRBD2 covers 12 bases. The CDR3 loop reads CASSGATSGRLEQYF. DNA for the CDR3: TGTGCCAGCAGCGGGGCTACTAGCGGGAGGCTCGAGCAGTACTTC.